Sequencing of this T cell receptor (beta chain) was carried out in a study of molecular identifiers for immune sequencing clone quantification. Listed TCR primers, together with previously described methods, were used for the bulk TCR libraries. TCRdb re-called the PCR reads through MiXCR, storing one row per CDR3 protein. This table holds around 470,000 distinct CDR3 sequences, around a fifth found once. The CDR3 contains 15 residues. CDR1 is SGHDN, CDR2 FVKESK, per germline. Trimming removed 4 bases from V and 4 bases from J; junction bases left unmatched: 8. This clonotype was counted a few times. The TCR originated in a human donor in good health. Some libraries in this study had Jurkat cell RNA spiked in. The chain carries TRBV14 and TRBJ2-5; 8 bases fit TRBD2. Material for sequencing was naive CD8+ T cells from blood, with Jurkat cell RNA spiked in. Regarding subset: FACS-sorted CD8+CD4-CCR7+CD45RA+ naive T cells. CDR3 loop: CASSPRPGGAETQYF. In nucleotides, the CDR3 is TGTGCCAGCAGCCCCCGGCCGGGGGGGGCAGAGACCCAGTACTTC. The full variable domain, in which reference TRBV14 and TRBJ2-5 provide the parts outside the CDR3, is EAGVTQFPSHSVIEKGQTVTLRCDPISGHDNLYWYRRVMGKEIKFLLHFVKESKQDESGMPNNRFLAERTGGTYSTLKVQPAELEDSGVYFCASSPRPGGAETQYFGPGTRLLVL.